The rows below give T cell receptor beta chains drawn from one sample of a study of T cell responses to AZD1222 COVID-19 vaccine. Some clones are missing from TCRdb's copy, which holds only in-frame ones; the method was immunoSEQ multiplex PCR. Among more than 100,000 clones listed, about 91% were seen once. Here the sequenced sample was peripheral blood, taken 28 days after the second AZD1222 dose. These receptors all stem from an adult who received the AZD1222 COVID-19 vaccine. The CDR3 runs from the conserved cysteine through the conserved F or W. The order of the fields is V gene, J gene, D gene, clone size, CDR3 protein, CDR3 DNA. A D gene is named only where the DNA matches it firmly. Size is stated for part of the rows, as once, few or many counts, or as a class when the clone is expanded.

V gene: TRBV2
J gene: TRBJ2-5
D gene: TRBD2
clone size: -
CDR3 protein: CASRGTSTQETQYF
CDR3 DNA: TGTGCCAGCAGGGGGACTAGCACCCAAGAGACCCAGTACTTC

V gene: TRBV6-2/TRBV6-3
J gene: TRBJ1-5
D gene: TRBD1
clone size: -
CDR3 protein: CASSHQGGWGTVPQHF
CDR3 DNA: TGTGCCAGCAGTCACCAGGGGGGCTGGGGTACGGTCCCCCAGCATTTT

V gene: TRBV5-6
J gene: TRBJ1-2
D gene: -
clone size: -
CDR3 protein: CASSLRQGGYTF
CDR3 DNA: TGTGCCAGCAGCTTGCGGCAGGGTGGCTACACCTTC

V gene: TRBV7-9
J gene: TRBJ2-7
D gene: -
clone size: -
CDR3 protein: CASSLGVWGWVDEQYF
CDR3 DNA: TGTGCCAGCAGCTTAGGTGTTTGGGGGTGGGTCGACGAGCAGTACTTC

V gene: TRBV11-3
J gene: TRBJ2-2
D gene: -
clone size: -
CDR3 protein: CASTQGGGYNTGELFF
CDR3 DNA: TGTGCCAGCACCCAGGGAGGGGGTTACAACACCGGGGAGCTGTTTTTT

V gene: TRBV19
J gene: TRBJ2-2
D gene: TRBD1
clone size: -
CDR3 protein: CATAGTGGTGELFF
CDR3 DNA: TGTGCCACCGCCGGGACAGGGGGCACCGGGGAGCTGTTTTTT

V gene: TRBV19
J gene: TRBJ1-1
D gene: -
clone size: -
CDR3 protein: CGTKAGAAGGTEAFF
CDR3 DNA: TGTGGGACGAAGGCCGGGGCTGCTGGCGGCACTGAAGCTTTCTTT

V gene: TRBV20-1
J gene: TRBJ1-1
D gene: -
clone size: once
CDR3 protein: CSASQGRAEAFF
CDR3 DNA: TGCAGTGCTAGTCAGGGTCGGGCTGAAGCTTTCTTT

V gene: TRBV30
J gene: TRBJ2-3
D gene: -
clone size: -
CDR3 protein: CAWGGGATIGDTQYF
CDR3 DNA: TGTGCCTGGGGTGGGGGCGCCACAATCGGAGATACGCAGTATTTT

V gene: TRBV30
J gene: TRBJ1-5
D gene: -
clone size: -
CDR3 protein: CAWSVGGQGENQPQHF
CDR3 DNA: TGTGCCTGGAGTGTAGGTGGGCAGGGCGAAAATCAGCCCCAGCATTTT

V gene: TRBV5-1
J gene: TRBJ1-1
D gene: -
clone size: -
CDR3 protein: CASSANGPGWGKAFF
CDR3 DNA: TGCGCCAGCAGCGCCAATGGTCCGGGGTGGGGCAAAGCTTTCTTT

V gene: TRBV21-1
J gene: TRBJ1-1
D gene: -
clone size: -
CDR3 protein: CASSKEGSSYTEAFF
CDR3 DNA: TGTGCCAGCAGCAAAGAGGGCTCTAGCTACACTGAAGCTTTCTTT

V gene: TRBV6-5
J gene: TRBJ1-1
D gene: -
clone size: -
CDR3 protein: CASRNREDTEAFF
CDR3 DNA: TGTGCCAGCAGAAACAGGGAGGACACTGAAGCTTTCTTT

V gene: TRBV6-4
J gene: TRBJ2-3
D gene: -
clone size: -
CDR3 protein: CASSDSPVTDTQYF
CDR3 DNA: TGTGCCAGCAGTGACTCCCCAGTTACAGATACGCAGTATTTT

V gene: TRBV7-2
J gene: TRBJ2-7
D gene: TRBD2
clone size: -
CDR3 protein: CASSFAGGTYEQYF
CDR3 DNA: TGTGCCAGCAGCTTTGCGGGGGGCACGTACGAGCAGTACTTC

V gene: TRBV12-3/TRBV12-4
J gene: TRBJ1-2
D gene: -
clone size: -
CDR3 protein: CASSLMTDYGYTF
CDR3 DNA: TGTGCCAGCAGTTTAATGACGGACTATGGCTACACCTTC

V gene: TRBV7-9
J gene: TRBJ1-3
D gene: TRBD1
clone size: -
CDR3 protein: CASRQGPGNTIYF
CDR3 DNA: TGTGCCAGCCGACAGGGCCCTGGAAACACCATATATTTT

V gene: TRBV5-1
J gene: TRBJ1-5
D gene: TRBD1
clone size: -
CDR3 protein: CASSSQGNQPQHF
CDR3 DNA: TGCGCCAGCAGCTCACAGGGGAATCAGCCCCAGCATTTT

V gene: TRBV5-1
J gene: TRBJ2-1
D gene: TRBD1
clone size: -
CDR3 protein: CASSSETGTGHEQFF
CDR3 DNA: TGCGCCAGCAGCTCCGAAACCGGGACAGGCCATGAGCAGTTCTTC

V gene: TRBV28
J gene: TRBJ1-2
D gene: -
clone size: -
CDR3 protein: CASSSGHRTF
CDR3 DNA: TGTGCCAGCAGCTCGGGACATCGCACCTTC

V gene: TRBV5-6
J gene: TRBJ2-5
D gene: -
clone size: -
CDR3 protein: CASSLPQETQYF
CDR3 DNA: TGTGCCAGCAGCTTACCCCAAGAGACCCAGTACTTC

V gene: TRBV5-1
J gene: TRBJ1-2
D gene: -
clone size: -
CDR3 protein: CASSLDTGYGYTF
CDR3 DNA: TGCGCCAGCAGCTTGGATACAGGGTATGGCTACACCTTC

V gene: TRBV19
J gene: TRBJ2-6
D gene: -
clone size: -
CDR3 protein: CASSAGVWGANVLTF
CDR3 DNA: TGTGCCAGTAGTGCAGGGGTTTGGGGGGCCAACGTCCTGACTTTC

V gene: TRBV15
J gene: TRBJ1-5
D gene: -
clone size: once
CDR3 protein: CATSRDGNQPQHF
CDR3 DNA: TGTGCCACCAGCCGGGACGGCAATCAGCCCCAGCATTTT

V gene: TRBV7-3
J gene: TRBJ2-1
D gene: -
clone size: -
CDR3 protein: CASSLGGTAVYNEQFF
CDR3 DNA: TGTGCCAGCAGCTTAGGAGGGACTGCCGTATACAATGAGCAGTTCTTC

V gene: TRBV7-2
J gene: TRBJ2-5
D gene: -
clone size: few
CDR3 protein: CASSLAGGIETQYF
CDR3 DNA: TGTGCCAGCAGCTTAGCAGGGGGTATAGAGACCCAGTACTTC

V gene: TRBV6-6
J gene: TRBJ1-1
D gene: -
clone size: few
CDR3 protein: CASSYSYGEAFF
CDR3 DNA: TGTGCCAGCAGTTACTCGTACGGAGAAGCTTTCTTT

V gene: TRBV4-1
J gene: TRBJ1-4
D gene: -
clone size: -
CDR3 protein: CASSQDQAATNEKLFF
CDR3 DNA: TGCGCCAGCAGCCAAGATCAGGCAGCAACTAATGAAAAACTGTTTTTT

V gene: TRBV7-2
J gene: TRBJ1-2
D gene: TRBD1
clone size: -
CDR3 protein: CASSLGGTGASYTF
CDR3 DNA: TGTGCCAGCAGCTTAGGTGGGACAGGCGCCTCTTACACCTTC

V gene: TRBV9
J gene: TRBJ2-1
D gene: -
clone size: -
CDR3 protein: CASSEPGTLDNEQFF
CDR3 DNA: TGTGCCAGCAGCGAACCCGGGACCCTGGACAATGAGCAGTTCTTC

V gene: TRBV7-9
J gene: TRBJ2-2
D gene: TRBD2
clone size: -
CDR3 protein: CAQERERNTGELFF
CDR3 DNA: TGTGCCCAGGAGCGGGAGAGAAACACCGGGGAGCTGTTTTTT

V gene: TRBV19
J gene: TRBJ1-6
D gene: -
clone size: -
CDR3 protein: CASSVGHQRSSYNSPLHF
CDR3 DNA: TGTGCCAGTAGCGTGGGACACCAACGAAGCTCCTATAATTCACCCCTCCACTTT

V gene: TRBV18
J gene: TRBJ1-2
D gene: TRBD1
clone size: -
CDR3 protein: CASSRDRGGGYTF
CDR3 DNA: TGTGCCAGCTCACGAGACAGGGGTGGTGGCTACACCTTC

V gene: TRBV7-3
J gene: TRBJ2-2
D gene: TRBD1
clone size: -
CDR3 protein: CASSIQPRTGGTGELFF
CDR3 DNA: TGTGCCAGCAGTATCCAACCGCGGACAGGAGGTACCGGGGAGCTGTTTTTT

V gene: TRBV30
J gene: TRBJ2-5
D gene: -
clone size: few
CDR3 protein: CAWSARERKTQYF
CDR3 DNA: TGTGCCTGGAGTGCTAGGGAGCGGAAGACCCAGTACTTC

V gene: TRBV2
J gene: TRBJ2-1
D gene: TRBD2
clone size: -
CDR3 protein: CASRGLAGESYNEQFF
CDR3 DNA: TGTGCCAGCAGGGGACTAGCGGGGGAATCCTACAATGAGCAGTTCTTC

V gene: TRBV30
J gene: TRBJ2-1
D gene: -
clone size: -
CDR3 protein: CAWSGQYNEQFF
CDR3 DNA: TGTGCCTGGAGTGGTCAATACAATGAGCAGTTCTTC